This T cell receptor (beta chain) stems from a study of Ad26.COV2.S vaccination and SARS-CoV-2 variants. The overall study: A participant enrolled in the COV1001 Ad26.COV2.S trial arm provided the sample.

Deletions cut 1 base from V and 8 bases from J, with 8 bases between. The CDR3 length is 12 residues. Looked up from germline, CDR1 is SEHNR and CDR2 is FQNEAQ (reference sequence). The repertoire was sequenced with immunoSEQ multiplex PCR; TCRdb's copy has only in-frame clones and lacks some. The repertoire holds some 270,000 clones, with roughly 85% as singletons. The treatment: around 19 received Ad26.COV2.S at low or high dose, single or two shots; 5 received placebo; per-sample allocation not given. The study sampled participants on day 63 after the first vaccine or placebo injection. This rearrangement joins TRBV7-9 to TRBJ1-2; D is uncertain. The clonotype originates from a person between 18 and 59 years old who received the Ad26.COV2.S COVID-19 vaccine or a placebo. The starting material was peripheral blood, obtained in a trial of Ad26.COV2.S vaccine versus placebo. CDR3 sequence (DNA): TGTGCCAGCAGCTTAGACGGGTTCGGCTACACCTTC. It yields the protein CASSLDGFGYTF.